These 2 T cell receptor beta chains came from one sample sequenced in a study of molecular identifiers for immune sequencing clone quantification. Via MiXCR, TCRdb re-called the PCR reads, giving one row per CDR3 protein. The sample consists of 350,000 or so distinct CDR3 sequences, about a fifth of them appearing once. The sequencing sample was made of naive CD8+ T cells from blood, with Jurkat cell RNA spiked in. As for subset: FACS-sorted CD8+CD4-CCR7+CD45RA+ naive T cells. The receptor source for this set is a human donor in good health. Some libraries in this study had Jurkat cell RNA spiked in.

The gene calls are TRBV27 and TRBJ2-5, with 10 bases identical to TRBD2. CDR1 MNHEY and CDR2 SMNVEV come from the germline V gene (reference sequence). J was trimmed by 1 base and V by 0 bases; bases with no gene match: 5. The CDR3 is made up of 17 amino acids. The CDR3 DNA reads as TGTGCCAGCAGTTTATCCCTTTGGACTAGCGGCCAAGAGACCCAGTACTTC. The encoded protein is CASSLSLWTSGQETQYF.

This clonotype was recorded at least ten times. V gene TRBV13 combines with J gene TRBJ2-5; TRBD1 is a possible D gene (6 bases). Germline lookup yields CDR1 PRHDT and CDR2 FYEKMQ (reference sequence). Trimming stripped 4 bases from V and 2 bases from J, with 8 bases between. This CDR3 spans 13 amino acids. In DNA form, the CDR3 reads TGTGCCAGCAGCTGGGGGCTACAAGAGACCCAGTACTTC. Protein: CASSWGLQETQYF.